The present T cell receptor beta chain was sequenced within a study of T cell repertoires in aging, cancer and after chemotherapy. The overall study: Patients with glioblastoma brain tumors were sampled before and after temozolomide-based therapy.

Germline V gene lookup returns CDR1 GTSNPN and CDR2 SVGIG (reference sequence). The CDR3 is made up of 14 amino acids. With 1 base removed from V and 2 bases from J, the gap between germline ends came to 9 bases. On this clonotype itself: Its cognate antigen is unknown.

Study-wide results and limits: These repertoire data do not allow conclusions about immunological memory after chemotherapy.

TCR beta rearrangements were amplified from peripheral blood genomic DNA. Multiplex touch-down PCR with TRB-A/B primers amplified rearranged V-D-J TRB sequences. Via MiXCR, TCRdb re-called the multiplex PCR reads, giving one row per CDR3 protein. The repertoire holds 15,000 to 20,000 distinct CDR3 sequences, with approximately 35% as singletons. V and J are TRBV30 and TRBJ2-1; D could derive from TRBD1 or TRBD2 (5 bases each). This TCR was recovered from a human donor with a solid tumor. The specimen sequenced was blood. This CDR3 is CAWSDLGPYNEQFF. CDR3 bases: TGTGCCTGGAGTGATTTGGGACCCTACAATGAGCAGTTCTTC.